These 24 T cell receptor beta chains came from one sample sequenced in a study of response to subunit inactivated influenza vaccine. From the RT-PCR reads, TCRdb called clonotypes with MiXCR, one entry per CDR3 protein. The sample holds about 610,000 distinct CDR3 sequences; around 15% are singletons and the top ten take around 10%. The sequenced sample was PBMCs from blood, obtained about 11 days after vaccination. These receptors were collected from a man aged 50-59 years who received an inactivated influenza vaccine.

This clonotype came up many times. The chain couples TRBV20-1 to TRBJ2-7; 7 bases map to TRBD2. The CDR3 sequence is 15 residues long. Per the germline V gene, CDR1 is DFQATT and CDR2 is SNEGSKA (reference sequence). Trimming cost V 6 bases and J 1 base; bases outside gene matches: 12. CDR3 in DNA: TGCAGTGCCTCAGACGGCGGGGGAGTGTCCTACGAGCAGTACTTC. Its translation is CSASDGGGVSYEQYF.

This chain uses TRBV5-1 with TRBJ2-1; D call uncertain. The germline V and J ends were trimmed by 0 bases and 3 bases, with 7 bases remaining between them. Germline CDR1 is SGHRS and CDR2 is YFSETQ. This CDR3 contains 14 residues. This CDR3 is CASSLEEVYNEQFF. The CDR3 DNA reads TGCGCCAGCAGCTTGGAAGAGGTCTACAATGAGCAGTTCTTC.

The CDR3 loop is CASSPPGRADTQYF. The CDR3 coding sequence is TGTGCCAGCAGCCCTCCGGGACGGGCGGATACGCAGTATTTT. The rearrangement joins TRBV7-9 to TRBJ2-3; TRBD1 or TRBD2 may be the D gene (5 bases each). The CDR3 is 14 amino acids. The V end lost 5 bases, the J end lost 6 bases, and 15 bases lay between the germline ends. Germline values: CDR1 SEHNR, CDR2 FQNEAQ (reference sequence).

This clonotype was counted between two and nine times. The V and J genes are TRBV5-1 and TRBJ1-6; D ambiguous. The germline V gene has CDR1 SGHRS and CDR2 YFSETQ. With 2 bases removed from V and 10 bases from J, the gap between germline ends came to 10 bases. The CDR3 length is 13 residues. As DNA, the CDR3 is TGCGCCAGCAGCTTTGACCAGAACTCACCCCTCCACTTT. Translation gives CASSFDQNSPLHF.

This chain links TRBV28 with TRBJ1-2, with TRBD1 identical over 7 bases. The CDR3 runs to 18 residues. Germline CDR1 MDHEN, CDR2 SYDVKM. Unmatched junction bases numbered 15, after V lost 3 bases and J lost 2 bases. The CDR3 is CASSFGRYGDSLNYGYTF. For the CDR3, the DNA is TGTGCCAGCAGTTTTGGGAGGTACGGGGACAGCTTGAACTATGGCTACACCTTC.

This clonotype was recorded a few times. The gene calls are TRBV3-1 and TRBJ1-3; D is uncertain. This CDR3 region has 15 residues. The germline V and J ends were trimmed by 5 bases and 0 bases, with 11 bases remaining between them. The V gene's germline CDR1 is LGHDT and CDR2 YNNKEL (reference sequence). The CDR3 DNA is TGTGCCAGCAGCTCCGACACGAACTCTGGAAACACCATATATTTT. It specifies CASSSDTNSGNTIYF.

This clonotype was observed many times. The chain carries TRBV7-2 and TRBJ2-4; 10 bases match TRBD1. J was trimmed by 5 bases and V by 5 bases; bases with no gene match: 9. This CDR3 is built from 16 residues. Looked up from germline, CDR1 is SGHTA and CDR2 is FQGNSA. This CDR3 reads CASSLRDRGFQNIQYF. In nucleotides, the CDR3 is TGTGCCAGCAGCCTCAGGGACAGGGGATTTCAAAACATTCAGTACTTC.

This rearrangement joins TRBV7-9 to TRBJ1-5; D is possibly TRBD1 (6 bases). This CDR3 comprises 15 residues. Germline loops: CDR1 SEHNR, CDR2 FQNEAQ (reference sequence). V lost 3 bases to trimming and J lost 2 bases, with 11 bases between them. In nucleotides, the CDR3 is TGTGCCAGCAGCTTCGGGGGGCATGGCAATCAGCCCCAGCATTTT. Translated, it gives CASSFGGHGNQPQHF.

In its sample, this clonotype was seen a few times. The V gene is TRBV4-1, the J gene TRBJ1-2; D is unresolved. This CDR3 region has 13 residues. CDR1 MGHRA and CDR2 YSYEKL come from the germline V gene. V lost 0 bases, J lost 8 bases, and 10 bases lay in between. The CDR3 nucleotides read TGCGCCAGCAGCCAAGAGGTACTGGGAGGCTACACCTTC. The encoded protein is CASSQEVLGGYTF.

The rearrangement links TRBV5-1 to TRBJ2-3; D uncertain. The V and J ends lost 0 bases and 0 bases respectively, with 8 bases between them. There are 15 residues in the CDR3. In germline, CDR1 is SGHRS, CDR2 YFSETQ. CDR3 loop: CASSLATSSTDTQYF. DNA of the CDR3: TGCGCCAGCAGCTTGGCTACTTCTAGCACAGATACGCAGTATTTT.

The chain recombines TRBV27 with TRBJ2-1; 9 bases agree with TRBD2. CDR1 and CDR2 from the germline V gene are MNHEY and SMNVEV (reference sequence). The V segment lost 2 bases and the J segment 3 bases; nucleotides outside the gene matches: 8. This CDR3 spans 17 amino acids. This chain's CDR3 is CASSLHLAGALYNEQFF. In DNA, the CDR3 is TGTGCCAGCAGTTTACATTTAGCGGGAGCCCTCTACAATGAGCAGTTCTTC.

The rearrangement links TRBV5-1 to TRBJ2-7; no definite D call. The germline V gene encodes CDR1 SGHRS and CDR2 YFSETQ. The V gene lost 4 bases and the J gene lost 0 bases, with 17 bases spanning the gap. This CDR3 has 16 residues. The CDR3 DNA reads TGCGCCAGCAGCCCCCGGTGGCCCGCAGCCTCCTACGAGCAGTACTTC. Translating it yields CASSPRWPAASYEQYF.

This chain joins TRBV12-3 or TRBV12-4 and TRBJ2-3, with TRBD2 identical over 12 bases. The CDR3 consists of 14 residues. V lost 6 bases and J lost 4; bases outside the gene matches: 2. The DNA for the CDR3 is TGTGCCAGCAGGACTAGCGGGGGCGCAGATACGCAGTATTTT. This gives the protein CASRTSGGADTQYF.

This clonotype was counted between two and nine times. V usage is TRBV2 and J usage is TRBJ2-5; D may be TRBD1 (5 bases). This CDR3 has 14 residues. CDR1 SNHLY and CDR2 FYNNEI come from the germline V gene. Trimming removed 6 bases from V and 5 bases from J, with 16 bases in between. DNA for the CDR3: TGTGCCAGCAGCAGGGTGGGATCTCGGGAGACCCAGTACTTC. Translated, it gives CASSRVGSRETQYF.

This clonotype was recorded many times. This chain's CDR3 is CASSLAQNTEAFF. The CDR3 region has the DNA TGTGCCAGCAGCTTAGCCCAGAACACTGAAGCTTTCTTT. The chain carries TRBV7-2 and TRBJ1-1; D ambiguous. Germline CDR1 is SGHTA and CDR2 is FQGNSA. CDR3 length equals 13 residues. The V and J ends lost 0 bases and 1 base respectively, with 3 bases between them.

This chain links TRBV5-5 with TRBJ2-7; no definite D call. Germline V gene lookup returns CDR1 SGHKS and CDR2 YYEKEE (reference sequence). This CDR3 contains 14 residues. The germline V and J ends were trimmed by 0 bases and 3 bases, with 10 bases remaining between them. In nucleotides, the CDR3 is TGTGCCAGCAGCTTGGCCTACAGAAGCTACGAGCAGTACTTC. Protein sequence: CASSLAYRSYEQYF.

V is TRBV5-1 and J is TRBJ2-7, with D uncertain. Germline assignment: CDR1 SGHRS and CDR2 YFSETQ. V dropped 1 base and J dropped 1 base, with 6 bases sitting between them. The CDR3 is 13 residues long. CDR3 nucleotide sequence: TGCGCCAGCAGCTTGCCAGCTTCCTACGAGCAGTACTTC. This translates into CASSLPASYEQYF.

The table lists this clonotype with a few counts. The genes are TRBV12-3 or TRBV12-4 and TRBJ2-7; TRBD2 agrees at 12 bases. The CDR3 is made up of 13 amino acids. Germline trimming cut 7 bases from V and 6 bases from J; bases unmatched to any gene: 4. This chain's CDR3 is CASTVGLAGEQYF. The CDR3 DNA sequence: TGTGCCAGCACCGTGGGACTAGCGGGCGAGCAGTACTTC.

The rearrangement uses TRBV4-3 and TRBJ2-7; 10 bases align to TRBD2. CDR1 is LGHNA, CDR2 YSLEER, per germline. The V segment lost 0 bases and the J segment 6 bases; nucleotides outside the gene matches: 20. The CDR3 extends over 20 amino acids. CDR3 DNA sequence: TGCGCCAGCAGCCAAGATGAGTCGCTAGCGGGAGTCGTCCCGTTCGGCGAGCAGTACTTC. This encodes CASSQDESLAGVVPFGEQYF.

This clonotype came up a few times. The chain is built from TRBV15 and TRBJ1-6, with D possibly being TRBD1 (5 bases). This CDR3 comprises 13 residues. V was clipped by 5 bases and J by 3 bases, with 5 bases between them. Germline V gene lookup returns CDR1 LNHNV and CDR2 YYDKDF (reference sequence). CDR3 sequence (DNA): TGTGCCACCAGCGGACACTATAATTCACCCCTCCACTTT. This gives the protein CATSGHYNSPLHF.

This CDR3 is CASSPDSVYQPQHF. The CDR3 region has the DNA TGTGCCAGCAGTCCGGACAGCGTTTATCAGCCCCAGCATTTT. The chain joins TRBV28 to TRBJ1-5; the D gene is possibly TRBD1 (6 bases). Germline assignment: CDR1 MDHEN and CDR2 SYDVKM. The CDR3 is made up of 14 amino acids. Trimming left V 5 bases short and J 5 bases short, with 13 bases between.

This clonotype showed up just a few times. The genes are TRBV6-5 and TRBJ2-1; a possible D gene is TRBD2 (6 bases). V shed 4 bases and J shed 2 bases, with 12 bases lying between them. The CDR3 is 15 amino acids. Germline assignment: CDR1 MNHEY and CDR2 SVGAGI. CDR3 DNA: TGTGCCAGCAGTTCGGACGGGAGTCCCTACAATGAGCAGTTCTTC. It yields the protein CASSSDGSPYNEQFF.

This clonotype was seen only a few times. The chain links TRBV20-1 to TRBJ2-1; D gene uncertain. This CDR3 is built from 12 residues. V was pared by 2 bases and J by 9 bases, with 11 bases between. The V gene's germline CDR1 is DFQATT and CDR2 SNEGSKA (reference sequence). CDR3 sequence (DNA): TGCAGTGCTAGATCTACGAGGCTTGAGCAGTTCTTC. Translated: CSARSTRLEQFF.

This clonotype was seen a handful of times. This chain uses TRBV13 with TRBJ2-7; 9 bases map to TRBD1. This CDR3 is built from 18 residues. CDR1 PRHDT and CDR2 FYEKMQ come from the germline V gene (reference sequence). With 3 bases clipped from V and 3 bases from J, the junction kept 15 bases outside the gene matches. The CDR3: CASSFGTGPHRMYYEQYF. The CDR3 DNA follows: TGTGCCAGCAGCTTCGGGACAGGGCCCCACCGAATGTACTACGAGCAGTACTTC. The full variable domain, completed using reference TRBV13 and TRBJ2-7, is AAGVIQSPRHLIKEKRETATLKCYPIPRHDTVYWYQQGPGQDPQFLISFYEKMQSDKGSIPDRFSAQQFSDYHSELNMSSLELGDSALYFCASSFGTGPHRMYYEQYFGPGTRLTVT.